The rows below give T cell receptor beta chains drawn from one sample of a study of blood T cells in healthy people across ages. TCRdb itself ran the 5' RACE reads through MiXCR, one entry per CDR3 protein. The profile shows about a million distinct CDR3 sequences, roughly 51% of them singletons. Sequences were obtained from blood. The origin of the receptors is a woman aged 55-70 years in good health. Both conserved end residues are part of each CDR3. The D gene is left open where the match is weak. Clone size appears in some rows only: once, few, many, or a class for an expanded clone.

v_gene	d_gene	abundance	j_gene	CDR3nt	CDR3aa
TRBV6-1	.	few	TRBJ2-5	TGTGCCAGCACTAGAGTAGAGACCCAGTACTTC	CASTRVETQYF
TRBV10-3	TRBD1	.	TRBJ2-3	TGTGCCATCAGTGAGGGACCGGGACAGAACACAGATACGCAGTATTTT	CAISEGPGQNTDTQYF
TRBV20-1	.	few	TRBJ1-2	TGCAGTTCCGGGGCTGCTTTGCATGGCTACACCTTC	CSSGAALHGYTF
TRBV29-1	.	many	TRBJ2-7	TGCAGCGTTCGACGCTCCTACGAGCAGTACTTC	CSVRRSYEQYF
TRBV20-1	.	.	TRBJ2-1	TGCAGTGCTCTTCATGAAGGACGGATGCAGCACAATGAGCAGTTGTTC	CSALHEGRMQHNEQLF
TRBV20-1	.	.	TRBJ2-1	TGCAGTGCTAGTTCGCAGGGACCCTACAATGAGCAGTTCTTC	CSASSQGPYNEQFF
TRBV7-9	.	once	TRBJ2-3	TGTGCCAGCAGCTTAAATGGGGGGCTGAGCACAGATACGCAGTATTTT	CASSLNGGLSTDTQYF
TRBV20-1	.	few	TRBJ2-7	TGCAGTACGGGACTCCTTTCTTACGAGCAGTACTTC	CSTGLLSYEQYF
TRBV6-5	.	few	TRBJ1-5	TGTGCCAGCAGTTACCTCAGAGGTCAGCCCCAGCATTTT	CASSYLRGQPQHF
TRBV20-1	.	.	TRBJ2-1	TGCAGTGCTGGGGGACTTTACAATGAGCAGTTCTTC	CSAGGLYNEQFF
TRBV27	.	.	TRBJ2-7	TGTGCCAACAGTGTGGACTCAAGCTCCTACGAGCAGTACTTC	CANSVDSSSYEQYF
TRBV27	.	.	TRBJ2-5	TGTGCCAGCACCCCTCCCCGACATGAAGGGGAGACCCAGTACTTC	CASTPPRHEGETQYF
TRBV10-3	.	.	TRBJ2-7	TGTGCCATCAGTGAATCTGGGCAAGGAGGCTACGAGCAGTACTTC	CAISESGQGGYEQYF
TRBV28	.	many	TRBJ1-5	TGTGCCAGCAGTTTTGGTCAGCCCCAGCATTTT	CASSFGQPQHF
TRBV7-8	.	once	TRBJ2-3	TGTGCCAGCAGCTTAGTCGGAACTAGCACAGATACGCGGTATTTT	CASSLVGTSTDTRYF
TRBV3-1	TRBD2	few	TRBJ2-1	TGTGCCAGCAGCCCCGGGGCTAGCGGGCGCAATGAGCAGTTCTTC	CASSPGASGRNEQFF
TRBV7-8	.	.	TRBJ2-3	TGTGCCAGCAGCCTAGAAGGGATCCGAGGGGCAGATACGCAGTATTTT	CASSLEGIRGADTQYF
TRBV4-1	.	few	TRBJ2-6	TGCGCCAGCAGCCCCCTCACACGGGGGAATTCTGGGGCCAACGTCCTGACTTTC	CASSPLTRGNSGANVLTF
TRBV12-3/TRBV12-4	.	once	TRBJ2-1	TGTGCCAGCAGTCCGGTCGGGACGGGACGTGAGCAGTTCTTC	CASSPVGTGREQFF
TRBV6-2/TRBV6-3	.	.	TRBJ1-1	TGTGCCAGCGTTTTTGAGGGAGGGAACACTGAAGCTTTCTTT	CASVFEGGNTEAFF
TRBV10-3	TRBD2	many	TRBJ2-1	TGTGCCATCAGTGAGTCAGTCCGGCTAGCGGGAGGTCCGAGTAATGAGCAGTTCTTC	CAISESVRLAGGPSNEQFF
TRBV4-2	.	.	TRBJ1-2	TGTGCCAGCAGCCAAGACCTACAGGGACACTATGGCTACACCTTC	CASSQDLQGHYGYTF
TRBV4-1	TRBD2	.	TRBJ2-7	TGCGCCAGCAGCCAAGAACAAGGACTAGCGGGAGATCCCTACGAGCAGTACTTC	CASSQEQGLAGDPYEQYF
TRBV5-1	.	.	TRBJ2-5	TGCGCCAGCAGCTTGTGGGAACCCGAAGAGACCCAGTACTTC	CASSLWEPEETQYF
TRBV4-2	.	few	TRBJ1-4	TGTGCCAGCAGCCAAGTCCGAACATTAGAAGAAAAACTGTTTTTT	CASSQVRTLEEKLFF
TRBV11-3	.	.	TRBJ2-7	TGTGCCAGCAGCTTGGGCAAAACCGGGACTGCCTCCTACGAGCAGTACTTC	CASSLGKTGTASYEQYF